These 30 T cell receptor beta chains came from one sample sequenced in a study of cytomegalovirus exposure and HLA in healthy donors. Primers included in the PCR were 60 Vbeta and 13 Jbeta primers. The data were produced by immunoSEQ multiplex PCR, yet TCRdb's version contains in-frame clones alone and is incomplete. Here the sample spans approximately 140,000 clones, 60% to 85% being singletons. The sequencing input was PBMCs. These TCRs come from a man aged 40-49 years in good health and CMV-seropositive.

The gene calls are TRBV27 and TRBJ2-7, with D hard to call. Germline CDR1 reads MNHEY; CDR2 reads SMNVEV (reference sequence). V lost 0 bases and J lost 2, with 11 bases in between. This CDR3 region has 15 residues. CDR3 bases: TGTGCCAGCAGTTTATCGAACTATCCAACCTACGAGCAGTACTTC. This gives the protein CASSLSNYPTYEQYF.

This clone has only one observation. The chain links TRBV19 to TRBJ1-4; no clear D gene. This CDR3 has 15 residues. CDR1 is LNHDA, CDR2 SQIVND, per germline (reference sequence). Trimming cost V 3 bases and J 1 base, with 9 bases left between them. For the CDR3, the DNA is TGTGCCAGTAGTATCCGGAGCCGAACTAATGAAAAACTGTTTTTT. Translated: CASSIRSRTNEKLFF.

This chain joins TRBV19 and TRBJ1-2; TRBD1 is a possible D gene (6 bases). V was cut by 6 bases and J by 2 bases, with 10 bases left in between. The germline gives CDR1 LNHDA, CDR2 SQIVND (reference sequence). The CDR3 has 13 amino acids. The CDR3 spells CASRQTGNYGYTF. Written as DNA, the CDR3 is TGTGCCAGTAGGCAAACAGGGAACTATGGCTACACCTTC.

The count of this clone is one. The V and J genes are TRBV7-9 and TRBJ2-4, with 7 nucleotides matching TRBD1. Per germline, CDR1 SEHNR and CDR2 FQNEAQ (reference sequence). The V segment lost 4 bases and the J segment 3 bases; nucleotides outside the gene matches: 9. The CDR3 is made up of 16 amino acids. The CDR3 loop is CASSSRGRDGKNIQYF. The CDR3, as DNA: TGTGCCAGCAGCTCAAGGGGGCGTGATGGCAAAAACATTCAGTACTTC.

As for this clone: Other nucleotide sequences in the sample specify the same CDR3. The chain recombines TRBV25-1 with TRBJ1-3; D not resolved. The CDR3 is made up of 12 amino acids. Germline CDR1 is MGHDK and CDR2 is SYGVNS. The V and J ends lost 8 bases and 3 bases respectively, with 8 bases between them. CDR3 sequence: CASSAGGNTIYF. The CDR3 DNA is TGTGCCAGCTCCGCAGGTGGAAACACCATATATTTT.

The chain uses TRBV5-8 and TRBJ2-1; D is uncertain. The CDR3 totals 12 residues. V was pared by 2 bases and J by 5 bases, with 5 bases between. Germline values: CDR1 SGHTS, CDR2 YDEGEE. The CDR3 loop is CASSFPNNEQFF. CDR3 nucleotide sequence: TGTGCCAGCAGCTTCCCCAACAATGAGCAGTTCTTC. The full variable domain, completed using reference TRBV5-8 and TRBJ2-1, is EAGVTQSPTHLIKTRGQQATLRCSPISGHTSVYWYQQALGLGLQFLLWYDEGEERNRGNFPPRFSGRQFPNYSSELNVNALELEDSALYLCASSFPNNEQFFGPGTRLTVL.

The chain recombines TRBV5-6 with TRBJ2-5; weak D call: TRBD1 (5 bases). The germline V and J ends were trimmed by 4 bases and 1 base, with 11 bases remaining between them. CDR3 length equals 14 residues. Germline V lookup: CDR1 SGHDT, CDR2 YYEEEE. The CDR3 here is CASSQTGSQETQYF. CDR3 nucleotides: TGTGCCAGCAGCCAAACAGGAAGCCAAGAGACCCAGTACTTC.

The J gene is TRBJ2-1, the V gene TRBV19, with 7 bases lining up with TRBD2. Unmatched junction bases numbered 11, after V lost 10 bases and J lost 8 bases. The CDR3 contains 13 residues. Germline-derived CDR1 and CDR2 are LNHDA and SQIVND (reference sequence). The CDR3 DNA sequence: TGTGCCACTGGGACGGGAGGTTATTATGAGCAGTTCTTC. The encoded protein is CATGTGGYYEQFF.

The V and J genes are TRBV4-1 and TRBJ2-1, with TRBD2 matching 11 bases. V dropped 4 bases and J dropped 3; count of bases not matched to a gene: 5. CDR1 is MGHRA, CDR2 YSYEKL, per germline. This CDR3 contains 16 residues. CDR3 protein: CASSRSTSGVYNEQFF. The CDR3 DNA reads as TGCGCCAGCAGCCGCTCGACTAGCGGGGTCTACAATGAGCAGTTCTTC.

The V call is TRBV7-6, the J call TRBJ1-1; no definite D call. CDR3 length equals 13 residues. The germline V gene has CDR1 SGHVS and CDR2 FNYEAQ. Trimming shortened V by 2 bases and J by 2 bases, and 6 bases separated the two germline ends. The CDR3 spells CASSLQTNTEAFF. The CDR3 coding sequence is TGTGCCAGCAGCTTACAGACAAACACTGAAGCTTTCTTT.

V gene TRBV10-1 combines with J gene TRBJ2-7; D is perhaps TRBD2 (6 bases). The CDR3 loop spans 14 amino acids. Germline V gives CDR1 WNHNN, CDR2 SYGVQD (reference sequence). V was trimmed by 7 bases and J by 3 bases, leaving 16 bases between them. CDR3 region: CASTGTPWGYEQYF. In DNA form, the CDR3 reads TGCGCCAGCACCGGGACTCCCTGGGGCTACGAGCAGTACTTC.

Concerning this clone: Its ends do not fully match the called genes, so a read error is possible. V gene TRBV7-9 combines with J gene TRBJ2-1; D gene ambiguous. The CDR3 length is 12 residues. Germline V CDR1 and CDR2: SEHNR, FQNEAQ (reference sequence). Here the CDR3 reads CSSSLFLWEQFF. Here the CDR3 DNA reads TGTTCCAGCAGCCTATTCCTCTGGGAGCAGTTCTTC. The variable domain in full, completed from reference TRBV7-9 and TRBJ2-1, reads DTGVSQNPRHKITKRGQNVTFRCDPISEHNRLYWYRQTLGQGPEFLTYFQNEAQLEKSRLLSDRFSAERPKGSFSTLEIQRTEQGDSAMYLCSSSLFLWEQFFGPGTRLTVL.

The gene calls are TRBV18 and TRBJ2-1, with 8 bases identical to TRBD2. Germline V gene data show CDR1 as KGHSH and CDR2 as LQKENI. V was pared by 1 base and J by 3 bases, with 2 bases of the junction left unmatched. This CDR3 comprises 15 residues. CDR3 nucleotides: TGTGCCAGCTCACCACTTAGCGGGATCTACAATGAGCAGTTCTTC. As protein: CASSPLSGIYNEQFF.

The rearrangement joins TRBV23-1 to TRBJ2-3, with D perhaps matching TRBD1 (6 bases). TRBV23-1 is filed as an ORF, its function uncertain. V lost 8 bases and J 4 bases, leaving 16 bases between the germline ends. The CDR3 has 14 residues. CDR3 sequence: CASRIGQYPDTQYF. As DNA, the CDR3 is TGCGCCAGCCGAATAGGACAGTATCCAGATACGCAGTATTTT.

This clone was observed a handful of times. The chain recombines TRBV28 with TRBJ2-7; 8 bases fit TRBD2. Germline V gives CDR1 MDHEN, CDR2 SYDVKM. The CDR3 totals 14 residues. The trim removed 6 bases at V and 3 bases at J, leaving 7 bases unmatched. The CDR3 bases are TGTGCCAGCAGCCCGGGACTAGTTGTCTACGAGCAGTACTTC. Protein: CASSPGLVVYEQYF.

V usage is TRBV28 and J usage is TRBJ2-7, with D maybe TRBD1 (6 bases). This CDR3 has 14 residues. V lost 6 bases and J lost 6, with 18 bases in between. The germline V gene encodes CDR1 MDHEN and CDR2 SYDVKM. The CDR3 DNA sequence: TGTGCCAGCAGACAACAGGGTAGTGGTGGCGAGCAGTACTTC. Protein product: CASRQQGSGGEQYF.

This clone appeared a few times. The chain couples TRBV27 to TRBJ2-5; weak D call: TRBD2 (6 bases). The end of the DNA fits TRBJ2-7 better, so the J call may be wrong. CDR1 and CDR2 (germline): MNHEY, SMNVEV (reference sequence). The CDR3 runs to 15 residues. CDR3 sequence: CASSLEGSDTYEQYF. The CDR3, as DNA: TGTGCCAGCAGTTTGGAGGGATCGGATACCTACGAGCAGTACTTC.

Notes on this clone: At one boundary the junction diverges from the germline segment, which might be a read error. V usage is TRBV7-2 and J usage is TRBJ1-2, with 7 bases that match TRBD1. CDR1 and CDR2 (germline): SGHTA, FQGNSA. This CDR3 has 11 amino acids. The CDR3 protein is CASSLGSGQAF. CDR3 DNA: TGTGCCAGCAGCTTAGGCAGCGGACAGGCCTTC.

In its sample, this clone was seen once. The chain employs TRBV12-5 and TRBJ2-1; D is unresolved. The germline CDR1 and CDR2 sequences are LGHNT and FRNRAP. Trimming cost V 3 bases and J 0 bases, with 6 bases left between them. This CDR3 has 14 residues. CDR3 residues: CASGLQSSYNEQFF. The CDR3 nucleotides are TGTGCTAGTGGTTTACAGAGCTCCTACAATGAGCAGTTCTTC.

This clone occurred a few times. V is TRBV4-3 and J is TRBJ1-2; tentatively, D is TRBD1 (6 bases). V was clipped by 1 base and J by 4 bases, with 13 bases between them. Germline V gene data show CDR1 as LGHNA and CDR2 as YSLEER. This CDR3 comprises 15 residues. The CDR3 nucleotides read TGCGCCAGCAGCCAAGCCATCCAGGGGACCTATGGCTACACCTTC. It translates to CASSQAIQGTYGYTF.

The chain joins TRBV7-2 to TRBJ2-7; 7 bases map to TRBD1. The CDR3 is made up of 13 amino acids. Germline CDR1 reads SGHTA; CDR2 reads FQGNSA. The junction had 5 bases not matched to a gene; V was cut back by 5 bases and J by 4 bases. CDR3 amino acids: CASSHRDRYEQYF. CDR3 DNA: TGTGCCAGCAGCCACCGGGACAGATACGAGCAGTACTTC.

V is TRBV19 and J is TRBJ1-3; unclear D gene. CDR3 length equals 13 residues. With 4 bases removed from V and 5 bases from J, the gap between germline ends came to 9 bases. CDR1 is LNHDA, CDR2 SQIVND, per germline (reference sequence). This CDR3 reads CASSTRQRNTIYF. Here the CDR3 DNA reads TGTGCCAGTAGTACTCGTCAGAGAAACACCATATATTTT.

As regards this clone: The junction departs from germline at one end; a sequencing error may be responsible. The genes are TRBV6-5 and TRBJ1-2; 7 positions match TRBD1. The CDR3 loop spans 11 amino acids. Germline V gene sequence: CDR1 MNHEY, CDR2 SVGAGI. This CDR3 reads CASNYRGGYTF. The CDR3 DNA sequence: TGTGCCAGCAATTACAGGGGTGGCTACACCTTC.

The V gene is TRBV27, the J gene TRBJ2-3; 7 bases line up with TRBD2. The CDR3 consists of 15 residues. The V gene's germline CDR1 is MNHEY and CDR2 SMNVEV (reference sequence). V lost 6 bases and J lost 2; bases outside the gene matches: 8. CDR3 sequence reads: CASSKVLATTDTQYF. DNA of the CDR3: TGTGCCAGCAGCAAGGTACTAGCGACCACAGATACGCAGTATTTT.

The chain is built from TRBV6-6 and TRBJ1-5; 7 bases align to TRBD1. The V gene's germline CDR1 is MNHNY and CDR2 SVGAGI (reference sequence). V lost 7 bases and J lost 4; bases outside the gene matches: 7. The CDR3 loop spans 14 amino acids. For the CDR3, the DNA is TGTGCCAGCACCACAGGGGTAAGGAATCAGCCCCAGCATTTT. As protein: CASTTGVRNQPQHF.

This clone was found once. The J gene is TRBJ2-1, the V gene TRBV7-9; the match to TRBD2 covers 9 bases. With V trimmed by 9 bases and J by 9 bases, 9 bases remained unmatched. The germline V gene has CDR1 SEHNR and CDR2 FQNEAQ (reference sequence). CDR3 size: 13 residues. DNA of the CDR3: TGTGCCAGTCTTTTAGCGGGAGCGGTTGAGCAGTTCTTC. It translates to CASLLAGAVEQFF. Variable domain in full (rest from reference TRBV7-9 and TRBJ2-1): DTGVSQNPRHKITKRGQNVTFRCDPISEHNRLYWYRQTLGQGPEFLTYFQNEAQLEKSRLLSDRFSAERPKGSFSTLEIQRTEQGDSAMYLCASLLAGAVEQFFGPGTRLTVL.

This CDR3 reads CASSPGTGATEAFF. The CDR3 bases are TGTGCCAGCAGCCCGGGGACAGGGGCCACTGAAGCTTTCTTT. The chain couples TRBV7-9 to TRBJ1-1, with 10 bases fitting TRBD1. V shed 5 bases and J 4 bases; nucleotides not matched to a gene: 4. CDR1 and CDR2 from the germline V gene are SEHNR and FQNEAQ (reference sequence). The length of the CDR3 is 14 residues.

This chain links TRBV6-1 with TRBJ1-5, with D tentatively TRBD1 (5 bases). The CDR3 runs to 15 residues. The germline CDR1 and CDR2 sequences are MNHNS and SASEGT. V lost 1 base to trimming and J lost 3 bases, with 10 bases between them. CDR3 DNA sequence: TGTGCCAGCAGTGAAGTGGGGGGAGCCAATCAGCCCCAGCATTTT. Encoded protein: CASSEVGGANQPQHF.

Details on this clone: Other DNA sequences in this sample translate to the same CDR3. The chain carries TRBV2 and TRBJ2-3, with 10 bases aligning to TRBD1. In germline, CDR1 is SNHLY, CDR2 FYNNEI. The V and J ends lost 4 bases and 4 bases, in that order; junction bases with no gene match: 2. This CDR3 spans 14 amino acids. In nucleotides, the CDR3 is TGTGCCAGCAGTGGACAGGGGGCCTCAGATACGCAGTATTTT. It encodes CASSGQGASDTQYF.

The chain has TRBV2 and TRBJ2-7, with 7 bases fitting TRBD1. The trim removed 5 bases at V and 3 bases at J, leaving 7 bases unmatched. The germline gives CDR1 SNHLY, CDR2 FYNNEI. The CDR3 length is 14 residues. CDR3 sequence reads: CASSSRTGLYEQYF. CDR3 coding DNA: TGTGCCAGCAGTTCCCGGACAGGTCTCTACGAGCAGTACTTC.